The 25 T cell receptor beta chains given below trace back to one sample, sequenced in a study of blood T cell repertoires in COVID-19. TCRdb keeps only in-frame clones here, not all; method: immunoSEQ multiplex PCR. The sample has tens of thousands of clones; roughly nine tenths are singletons. Sequenced input: peripheral blood. Every receptor here comes from a woman in her seventies with active COVID-19.

The gene calls are TRBV2 and TRBJ1-1; D remains unclear. Trimming removed 8 bases from V and 5 bases from J, with 15 bases in between. Germline V gives CDR1 SNHLY, CDR2 FYNNEI. The CDR3 runs to 13 residues. CDR3 in amino acids: CASFDKYGTEAFF. Here the CDR3 DNA reads TGTGCCAGCTTCGACAAGTATGGGACTGAAGCTTTCTTT.

The chain carries TRBV6-5 and TRBJ2-7, with 11 bases lining up with TRBD2. The germline gives CDR1 MNHEY, CDR2 SVGAGI. CDR3 length: 14 amino acids. J was trimmed by 9 bases and V by 4 bases; bases with no gene match: 8. The CDR3 sequence is CASSSGLAVNRQYF. In nucleotides, the CDR3 is TGTGCCAGCAGTTCGGGACTAGCGGTGAACAGGCAGTACTTC.

The rearrangement links TRBV9 to TRBJ1-1; 8 bases match TRBD1. The J segment lost 4 bases and the V segment lost 7 bases, leaving 6 bases of the junction unmatched. This CDR3 spans 13 amino acids. CDR1 is SGDLS, CDR2 YYNGEE, per germline. The CDR3 coding sequence is TGTGCCAGCGGGCAGGGGGCAGGCACTGAAGCTTTCTTT. Translation: CASGQGAGTEAFF.

The V and J genes are TRBV10-3 and TRBJ1-6; no definite D call. Germline assignment: CDR1 ENHRY and CDR2 SYGVKD. The CDR3 has 16 residues. The ends were cut back, 0 bases at V and 1 base at J, with 7 bases in the middle. The CDR3 nucleotides read TGTGCCATCAGTGAGTCGAGGGTGTCCTATAATTCACCCCTCCACTTT. Translating gives CAISESRVSYNSPLHF.

V usage is TRBV7-3 and J usage is TRBJ2-5; 8 bases are a match to TRBD2. This CDR3 is built from 16 residues. The germline CDR1 and CDR2 sequences are SGHTA and FQGTGA. Unmatched junction bases numbered 13, after V lost 5 bases and J lost 5 bases. DNA of the CDR3: TGTGCCAGCAGCCCCCAACCCCCACGGGAGGGGGAGACCCAGTACTTC. Protein: CASSPQPPREGETQYF.

The chain carries TRBV29-1 and TRBJ2-3; TRBD2 agrees at 13 bases. The CDR3 has 19 amino acids. The junction had 11 bases not matched to a gene; V was cut back by 1 base and J by 1 base. Germline V gives CDR1 SQVTM, CDR2 ANQGSEA. CDR3 amino acids: CSVEGLAGTSGIGTDTQYF. The CDR3 bases are TGCAGCGTTGAAGGGCTCGCCGGGACTAGCGGGATTGGCACAGATACGCAGTATTTT.

There are a few counts of this clone. V and J are TRBV7-9 and TRBJ1-3, with D maybe TRBD1 (6 bases). The CDR3 runs to 15 residues. Trimming stripped 4 bases from V and 0 bases from J, with 10 bases between. Germline lookup yields CDR1 SEHNR and CDR2 FQNEAQ (reference sequence). CDR3 residues: CASSYGQISGNTIYF. CDR3 coding DNA: TGTGCCAGCAGCTATGGACAGATCTCTGGAAACACCATATATTTT.

The V and J genes are TRBV28 and TRBJ2-7, with 10 nucleotides matching TRBD2. The CDR3 sequence is 15 residues long. Per germline, CDR1 MDHEN and CDR2 SYDVKM. Losses at the gene ends were 5 bases for V and 3 bases for J; bases not matched to a gene: 7. CDR3 loop: CASSLKLAGNYEQYF. The CDR3 nucleotides read TGTGCCAGCAGTCTAAAACTAGCGGGGAACTACGAGCAGTACTTC. Full variable domain (remainder filled in from reference TRBV28 and TRBJ2-7): DVKVTQSSRYLVKRTGEKVFLECVQDMDHENMFWYRQDPGLGLRLIYFSYDVKMKEKGDIPEGYSVSREKKERFSLILESASTNQTSMYLCASSLKLAGNYEQYFGPGTRLTVT.

By proportion, this clone is large. The V and J genes are TRBV5-1 and TRBJ2-5; 8 nucleotides align to TRBD2. The trim removed 1 base at V and 3 bases at J, leaving 8 bases unmatched. This CDR3 region has 16 residues. CDR1 is SGHRS, CDR2 YFSETQ, per germline. CDR3 sequence: CASSLSGGRSKETQYF. In DNA, the CDR3 is TGCGCCAGCAGCTTGTCCGGCGGGAGGAGTAAAGAGACCCAGTACTTC.

This sequence joins TRBV19 and TRBJ2-2; D gene unclear. The CDR3 contains 14 residues. Trimming removed 7 bases from V and 2 bases from J, with 11 bases in between. From germline, CDR1 is LNHDA and CDR2 SQIVND (reference sequence). CDR3 residues: CASKPARNTGELFF. In DNA, the CDR3 is TGTGCCAGTAAGCCAGCGCGTAACACCGGGGAGCTGTTTTTT.

V gene TRBV2 combines with J gene TRBJ2-7, with 9 bases fitting TRBD2. From germline, CDR1 is SNHLY and CDR2 FYNNEI. The CDR3 is 14 residues long. V lost 4 bases, J lost 2 bases, and 3 bases stayed unmatched. CDR3 sequence: CASSVSSGTYEQYF. CDR3 DNA: TGTGCCAGCAGTGTCTCTAGCGGGACCTACGAGCAGTACTTC.

This clone was seen only once. This chain joins TRBV5-1 and TRBJ1-2; 10 nucleotides align to TRBD1. CDR1 and CDR2 from the germline V gene are SGHRS and YFSETQ. The CDR3 covers 15 residues. The trim removed 3 bases at V and 7 bases at J, leaving 9 bases unmatched. The CDR3 protein is CASSSDRDRGSGYTF. The DNA of the CDR3 is TGCGCCAGCAGCTCCGACCGGGACAGGGGAAGTGGCTACACCTTC.

This clone was counted between two and nine times. This chain connects TRBV24-1 to TRBJ1-2, with 8 bases aligning to TRBD1. The CDR3 has 12 residues. The V gene's germline CDR1 is KGHDR and CDR2 SFDVKD. Germline trimming cut 6 bases from V and 6 bases from J; bases unmatched to any gene: 2. DNA of the CDR3: TGTGCCACCAGTCCAGGGGGCGATGGCTACACCTTC. Its translation is CATSPGGDGYTF.

This chain uses TRBV28 with TRBJ2-5; D perhaps matches TRBD2 (6 bases). Trimming removed 4 bases at V and 4 bases at J, with 16 bases between. Germline values: CDR1 MDHEN, CDR2 SYDVKM. The CDR3 sequence is 15 residues long. DNA for the CDR3: TGTGCCAGCAGTTCCCCCCGGGACTGGAGAGAGACCCAGTACTTC. It specifies CASSSPRDWRETQYF. Looking up the rest from reference TRBV28 and TRBJ2-5 gives the full variable domain: DVKVTQSSRYLVKRTGEKVFLECVQDMDHENMFWYRQDPGLGLRLIYFSYDVKMKEKGDIPEGYSVSREKKERFSLILESASTNQTSMYLCASSSPRDWRETQYFGPGTRLLVL.

This clone was seen a handful of times. J is TRBJ1-6 and V is TRBV27, with no clear D. The CDR3 has 14 amino acids. Per germline, CDR1 MNHEY and CDR2 SMNVEV (reference sequence). Between the trimmed V and J ends, which lost 5 bases and 9 bases, there was a span of 14 bases. CDR3: CASSTTEGGSPLHF. The DNA for the CDR3 is TGTGCCAGCAGTACGACTGAGGGAGGTTCACCCCTCCACTTT.

CDR3 residues: CASSQGSGGGYDTQYF. The DNA for the CDR3 is TGTGCCAGCAGCCAAGGGAGCGGGGGTGGTTATGATACGCAGTATTTT. The V call is TRBV25-1, the J call TRBJ2-3, with 8 positions matching TRBD2. CDR3 length: 16 residues. V trimming: 6 bases; J trimming: 6 bases; junction bases outside the gene matches: 14. Germline assignment: CDR1 MGHDK and CDR2 SYGVNS.

The J gene is TRBJ1-1, the V gene TRBV11-2; no clear D. Germline values: CDR1 SGHAT, CDR2 FQNNGV. This CDR3 is built from 15 residues. V was clipped by 2 bases and J by 2 bases, with 12 bases between them. The CDR3 reads CASSLRNSPNTEAFF. The DNA of the CDR3 is TGTGCCAGCAGCTTAAGGAACAGTCCCAACACTGAAGCTTTCTTT.

The V and J genes are TRBV5-6 and TRBJ1-3; a weak D match, TRBD1 (6 bases). The germline CDR1 and CDR2 sequences are SGHDT and YYEEEE. Between the trimmed V and J ends, which lost 4 bases and 4 bases, there was a span of 15 bases. The CDR3 length is 15 residues. CDR3 nucleotide sequence: TGTGCCAGCAGCCTTAGGGGGTTGCGGGGAAACACCATATATTTT. This translates into CASSLRGLRGNTIYF. The variable domain in full, with the rest retrieved from reference TRBV5-6 and TRBJ1-3, is DAGVTQSPTHLIKTRGQQVTLRCSPKSGHDTVSWYQQALGQGPQFIFQYYEEEERQRGNFPDRFSGHQFPNYSSELNVNALLLGDSALYLCASSLRGLRGNTIYFGEGSWLTVV.

As DNA, the CDR3 is TGTGCCAGCTCACTATATAGGGGATCCGACTCACCCCTCCACTTT. Its protein is CASSLYRGSDSPLHF. The chain couples TRBV18 to TRBJ1-6; possible D gene TRBD1, 5 bases. The V gene's germline CDR1 is KGHSH and CDR2 LQKENI. This CDR3 contains 15 residues. V gave up 4 bases and J gave up 10 bases, with 17 bases separating them. Drawing the rest from reference TRBV18 and TRBJ1-6, the complete variable domain is NAGVMQNPRHLVRRRGQEARLRCSPMKGHSHVYWYRQLPEEGLKFMVYLQKENIIDESGMPKERFSAEFPKEGPSILRIQQVVRGDSAAYFCASSLYRGSDSPLHFGNGTRLTVT.

The J gene is TRBJ2-3, the V gene TRBV7-9; 9 nucleotides agree with TRBD2. The CDR3 loop spans 16 amino acids. The V segment lost 2 bases and the J segment 3 bases; nucleotides outside the gene matches: 6. CDR1 and CDR2 (germline): SEHNR, FQNEAQ (reference sequence). The CDR3 nucleotides are TGTGCCAGCAGCTTAAAAGGTAGCGGGGGAACAGATACGCAGTATTTT. Residues: CASSLKGSGGTDTQYF.

The chain recombines TRBV6-5 with TRBJ2-5; possibly TRBD2 for D (6 bases). The germline CDR1 and CDR2 sequences are MNHEY and SVGAGI. The CDR3 has 15 residues. V lost 9 bases to trimming and J lost 7 bases, with 24 bases between them. The CDR3 DNA is TGTGCCAGGAGGAGGGCGGGCCCCCAGCCAGGGACCCAGTACTTC. It is translated as CARRRAGPQPGTQYF.

V and J are TRBV27 and TRBJ2-3; 8 bases agree with TRBD2. V was pared by 4 bases and J by 2 bases, with 8 bases of the junction left unmatched. The germline CDR1 and CDR2 sequences are MNHEY and SMNVEV (reference sequence). The CDR3 consists of 16 residues. This CDR3 is CASSYTSGDFTDTQYF. CDR3 DNA sequence: TGTGCCAGCAGTTACACTAGCGGAGACTTCACAGATACGCAGTATTTT.

The rearrangement joins TRBV5-1 to TRBJ2-7, with 9 positions matching TRBD1. This CDR3 is built from 16 residues. The trim removed 6 bases at V and 2 bases at J, leaving 12 bases unmatched. The germline CDR1 and CDR2 sequences are SGHRS and YFSETQ. The CDR3, as DNA: TGCGCCAGCACCCCGGCCCCGGACAGGGGCGCCTACGAGCAGTACTTC. Amino acids: CASTPAPDRGAYEQYF. Variable domain in full (rest from reference TRBV5-1 and TRBJ2-7): KAGVTQTPRYLIKTRGQQVTLSCSPISGHRSVSWYQQTPGQGLQFLFEYFSETQRNKGNFPGRFSGRQFSNSRSEMNVSTLELGDSALYLCASTPAPDRGAYEQYFGPGTRLTVT.

This chain connects TRBV19 to TRBJ2-1; TRBD2 matches 8 bases. Losses at the gene ends were 1 base for V and 8 bases for J; bases not matched to a gene: 10. The CDR3 runs 16 residues. CDR1 and CDR2 from the germline V gene are LNHDA and SQIVND (reference sequence). CDR3 nucleotide sequence: TGTGCCAGTAGTATAGGCCCGGGAGGGCCGCCGGATGAGCAGTTCTTC. Amino acids: CASSIGPGGPPDEQFF.

This clone was observed a single time. The chain is built from TRBV9 and TRBJ1-6; TRBD1 might be the D (6 bases). This CDR3 has 19 amino acids. Trimming shortened V by 0 bases and J by 8 bases, and 24 bases separated the two germline ends. The germline V gene encodes CDR1 SGDLS and CDR2 YYNGEE. CDR3 amino acids: CASSVDPGQSVFGDSPLHF. The CDR3, as DNA: TGTGCCAGCAGCGTAGACCCCGGACAGTCGGTCTTTGGTGATTCACCCCTCCACTTT. The full variable domain, with the rest looked up from reference TRBV9 and TRBJ1-6, is DSGVTQTPKHLITATGQRVTLRCSPRSGDLSVYWYQQSLDQGLQFLIQYYNGEERAKGNILERFSAQQFPDLHSELNLSSLELGDSALYFCASSVDPGQSVFGDSPLHFGNGTRLTVT.